A selection of T cell receptor beta chains follows, all from one sample in a study of cytomegalovirus exposure and HLA in healthy donors. Profiling relied on immunoSEQ multiplex PCR, and the TCRdb table lists in-frame clones only, not all of them. Here the sample spans 130,000 or so clones, around three quarters being singletons. Sequenced sample: PBMCs. The source is a man aged 30-40 years in good health and CMV-seronegative. Both conserved end residues are part of each CDR3. The D gene is left open where the match is weak. Not all rows give a size; the values are once, few, many and, for expanded clones, a class.

d_gene,v_gene,j_gene,abundance,CDR3aa,CDR3nt
NA,TRBV7-2,TRBJ2-1,NA,CASSLAGFSYNEQFF,TGTGCCAGCAGCTTAGCGGGCTTCTCCTACAATGAGCAGTTCTTC
NA,TRBV7-2,TRBJ2-5,NA,CASTPWRTSYQETQYF,TGTGCCAGCACCCCTTGGCGGACTTCGTACCAAGAGACCCAGTACTTC
NA,TRBV9,TRBJ1-1,NA,CASSPTGYTEAFF,TGTGCCAGCAGCCCAACAGGGTACACTGAAGCTTTCTTT
NA,TRBV6-1,TRBJ2-3,NA,CASSEVRFLSEDTQYF,TGTGCCAGCAGTGAAGTCAGGTTTCTATCTGAGGATACGCAGTATTTT
TRBD2,TRBV29-1,TRBJ2-1,NA,CSVEDWGGRDNEQFF,TGCAGCGTTGAAGATTGGGGCGGGAGGGACAATGAGCAGTTCTTC
NA,TRBV5-1,TRBJ2-5,NA,CASSLLGPKETQYF,TGCGCCAGCAGCTTGCTCGGTCCTAAAGAGACCCAGTACTTC
TRBD1,TRBV30,TRBJ2-1,NA,CAWRGRGRNYNEQFF,TGTGCCTGGAGGGGTAGGGGGCGGAACTACAATGAGCAGTTCTTC
NA,TRBV18,TRBJ1-5,NA,CASSGDRYSNQPQHF,TGTGCCAGCTCAGGCGACAGATATAGCAATCAGCCCCAGCATTTT
TRBD1,TRBV29-1,TRBJ2-1,NA,CSAVSGTGGISDEQFF,TGCAGCGCAGTTTCCGGGACAGGGGGAATTAGCGATGAGCAGTTCTTC
NA,TRBV10-1,TRBJ1-1,NA,CASSEKQGNTEAFF,TGCGCCAGCAGTGAGAAACAGGGTAACACTGAAGCTTTCTTT
NA,TRBV5-6,TRBJ2-1,NA,CASSLPHGATKDNEQFF,TGTGCCAGCAGCTTACCACATGGGGCCACCAAGGACAATGAGCAGTTCTTC
NA,TRBV5-1,TRBJ1-1,once,CASSLAGPLMNTEAFF,TGCGCCAGCAGCTTGGCCGGTCCGCTTATGAACACTGAAGCTTTCTTT
TRBD2,TRBV9,TRBJ2-1,NA,CASSGSGTQRGNEQFF,TGTGCCAGCAGTGGTAGCGGGACTCAAAGGGGCAATGAGCAGTTCTTC
NA,TRBV7-2,TRBJ2-5,NA,CASSLGSHYGETQYF,TGTGCCAGCAGCCTAGGAAGCCACTACGGGGAGACCCAGTACTTC
TRBD1,TRBV2,TRBJ1-6,NA,CASSESRGQNSPLHF,TGTGCCAGCAGTGAGTCCAGGGGGCAGAATTCACCCCTCCACTTT
NA,TRBV25-1,TRBJ2-5,NA,CASSDQGVSGLTQYF,TGTGCCAGCAGTGATCAGGGGGTTAGCGGACTTACCCAGTACTTC
NA,TRBV7-5,TRBJ1-1,NA,CARSSGGGTEAFF,TGTGCCAGAAGTTCCGGCGGAGGGACTGAAGCTTTCTTT
NA,TRBV5-1,TRBJ2-3,NA,CASSLLGDKDTQYF,TGCGCCAGCAGCTTGTTAGGGGACAAAGATACGCAGTATTTT
NA,TRBV14,TRBJ1-6,NA,CASSQDSFAYNSPLHF,TGTGCCAGCAGCCAAGATAGTTTCGCCTATAATTCACCCCTCCACTTT
NA,TRBV28,TRBJ1-2,NA,CATARQPGAGYTF,TGTGCCACCGCACGTCAACCTGGAGCTGGCTACACCTTC
TRBD1,TRBV6-6,TRBJ2-7,NA,CASSWTGGWYEQYF,TGTGCCAGCAGTTGGACAGGGGGCTGGTACGAGCAGTACTTC
TRBD2,TRBV6-5,TRBJ2-1,NA,CASSLLAGGPSVQFF,TGTGCCAGCAGCCTACTAGCGGGGGGACCTTCTGTGCAGTTCTTC
NA,TRBV27,TRBJ1-5,NA,CASNFRGGNQPQHF,TGTGCCAGCAACTTCAGGGGTGGGAATCAGCCCCAGCATTTT
NA,TRBV4-3,TRBJ1-1,NA,CASSQESGQNTEAFF,TGCGCCAGCAGCCAAGAGTCGGGACAGAACACTGAAGCTTTCTTT
NA,TRBV5-4,TRBJ2-4,NA,CASTRPDLKNIQYF,TGTGCCAGCACCCGCCCAGATCTCAAAAACATTCAGTACTTC
TRBD2,TRBV6-4,TRBJ2-1,NA,CASSDSGSGGPSEQFF,TGTGCCAGCAGTGACAGTGGGTCGGGAGGGCCGAGCGAGCAGTTCTTC
NA,TRBV6-5,TRBJ1-5,few,CASRRDSNQPQHF,TGTGCCAGCAGGCGGGACAGCAATCAGCCCCAGCATTTT
TRBD1,TRBV27,TRBJ2-2,NA,CASSLDRGTGELFF,TGTGCCAGCAGTTTAGACAGGGGCACCGGGGAGCTGTTTTTT
TRBD2,TRBV27,TRBJ2-7,NA,CASSPGLAGPYEQYF,TGTGCCAGCAGTCCGGGACTAGCGGGACCCTACGAGCAGTACTTC
NA,TRBV5-1,TRBJ2-3,NA,CASSLAAIAPDTQYF,TGCGCCAGCAGCTTGGCCGCGATAGCGCCAGATACGCAGTATTTT
TRBD2,TRBV4-1,TRBJ2-1,NA,CASSHPGRGVHEQFF,TGCGCCAGCAGCCACCCTGGGCGGGGGGTCCATGAGCAGTTCTTC
NA,TRBV6-6,TRBJ1-4,NA,CASSLAGRNEKLFF,TGTGCCAGCAGTTTGGCAGGGAGGAATGAAAAACTGTTTTTT
TRBD2,TRBV7-9,TRBJ2-1,NA,CASSFSKGVAGGYEQFF,TGTGCCAGCAGCTTTTCGAAGGGGGTAGCGGGGGGGTATGAGCAGTTCTTC
TRBD1,TRBV5-1,TRBJ1-2,NA,CASSLGDRLVKGYTF,TGCGCCAGCAGCTTGGGGGACAGGCTGGTGAAAGGCTACACCTTC
NA,TRBV7-7,TRBJ2-2,few,CASSLANRQNTGELFF,TGTGCTAGCAGCTTAGCGAACAGACAGAACACCGGGGAGCTGTTTTTT
NA,TRBV4-3,TRBJ1-1,NA,CASSQEYRGGMNTEAFF,TGCGCCAGCAGCCAAGAATATCGGGGGGGTATGAACACTGAAGCTTTCTTT
NA,TRBV4-2,TRBJ2-3,NA,CASSQASSAALTDTQYF,TGTGCCAGCAGCCAAGCATCGTCGGCGGCACTAACAGATACGCAGTATTTT
TRBD1,TRBV7-9,TRBJ1-4,NA,CASSSPGGVKLFF,TGTGCCAGCAGCTCACCAGGGGGAGTAAAACTGTTTTTT
NA,TRBV5-6,TRBJ2-7,NA,CASSVAESYEQYF,TGTGCCAGCAGCGTAGCGGAATCCTACGAGCAGTACTTC
NA,TRBV27,TRBJ1-1,NA,CASSYHPQGNTEAFF,TGTGCCAGCAGTTACCACCCACAGGGAAACACTGAAGCTTTCTTT
TRBD1,TRBV18,TRBJ1-2,NA,CASSPDRGDYGYTF,TGTGCCAGCTCACCCGACAGGGGCGACTATGGCTACACCTTC
NA,TRBV5-6,TRBJ1-2,NA,CASSSNRVYGCTF,TGTGCCAGCAGCTCGAACAGGGTTTATGGCTGCACCTTC
TRBD1,TRBV19,TRBJ1-5,NA,CASSGTGGYYDGQPQHF,TGTGCCAGTAGTGGGACAGGGGGCTATTATGATGGTCAGCCCCAGCATTTT
NA,TRBV29-1,TRBJ2-3,NA,CSFAGLIDGLSTDTQYF,TGCAGCTTCGCGGGACTGATAGATGGGTTGAGCACAGATACGCAGTATTTT
NA,TRBV28,TRBJ2-7,NA,CASSPDRGEQYF,TGTGCCAGCAGCCCCGACCGGGGGGAGCAGTACTTC
TRBD2,TRBV29-1,TRBJ2-7,NA,CSVGRDTLLAGGGGEQYF,TGCAGCGTTGGCCGGGATACCCTTCTAGCGGGGGGGGGAGGCGAGCAGTACTTC
TRBD2,TRBV7-8,TRBJ2-7,NA,CASSLEGGPTYEQYF,TGTGCCAGCAGCTTAGAGGGAGGGCCTACCTACGAGCAGTACTTC